These 23 T cell receptor beta chains were sequenced from one sample in a study of cytomegalovirus exposure and HLA in healthy donors. The PCR ran on 60 Vbeta and 13 Jbeta primers. Assay used: immunoSEQ multiplex PCR; TCRdb lists only in-frame clones, some missing. The sample lists approximately 120,000 clones, around four fifths occurring once. What was sequenced was PBMCs. All receptors derive from a woman aged 45-59 years in good health and CMV-seropositive.

This clone has more than one count but fewer than ten. The chain uses TRBV5-1 and TRBJ1-2; 7 bases agree with TRBD1. Losses at the gene ends were 5 bases for V and 0 bases for J; bases not matched to a gene: 7. Germline CDR1 reads SGHRS; CDR2 reads YFSETQ. The CDR3 is made up of 15 amino acids. The CDR3 loop is CASSPRQGPNYGYTF. The CDR3 DNA sequence: TGCGCCAGCAGTCCCCGACAGGGCCCTAACTATGGCTACACCTTC.

The J gene is TRBJ2-3, the V gene TRBV9, with TRBD2 matching over 10 bases. There are 16 residues in the CDR3. Trimming took 4 bases from V and 1 from J; bases not matched to a gene: 6. Germline V lookup: CDR1 SGDLS, CDR2 YYNGEE. This CDR3 reads CASSPRTSGRTDTQYF. The DNA of the CDR3 is TGTGCCAGCAGCCCCCGGACTAGCGGACGCACAGATACGCAGTATTTT.

The CDR3 loop reads CASSPRGGPANYGYTF. In nucleotides, the CDR3 is TGTGCCAGCAGCCCCCGGGGGGGGCCAGCTAACTATGGCTACACCTTC. The rearrangement uses TRBV7-2 and TRBJ1-2; TRBD1 is a possible D gene (6 bases). Germline V gene sequence: CDR1 SGHTA, CDR2 FQGNSA. Trimming stripped 5 bases from V and 0 bases from J, with 16 bases between. The CDR3 loop spans 16 amino acids.

The V and J genes are TRBV11-2 and TRBJ2-7; D is perhaps TRBD2 (6 bases). The length of the CDR3 is 13 residues. V dropped 5 bases and J dropped 3 bases, with 11 bases sitting between them. The germline V gene has CDR1 SGHAT and CDR2 FQNNGV. DNA of the CDR3: TGTGCCAGCAGCGGGGGACTGATCTACGAGCAGTACTTC. This encodes CASSGGLIYEQYF.

V and J are TRBV5-1 and TRBJ2-5; TRBD1 agrees at 11 bases. CDR1 SGHRS and CDR2 YFSETQ come from the germline V gene. The CDR3 sequence is 15 residues long. V shed 4 bases and J 5 bases; nucleotides not matched to a gene: 7. CDR3 nucleotides: TGCGCCAGCAGCCCCGGACAGGGGGCTTATGAGACCCAGTACTTC. It encodes CASSPGQGAYETQYF.

The chain joins TRBV6-1 to TRBJ2-5; 11 bases are shared with TRBD2. The V gene end was trimmed by 1 base and the J gene end by 3 bases; junction bases not matched to a gene: 1. The CDR3 consists of 15 residues. Germline lookup yields CDR1 MNHNS and CDR2 SASEGT. CDR3: CASSEETSGKETQYF. Here the CDR3 DNA reads TGTGCCAGCAGTGAAGAGACTAGCGGGAAAGAGACCCAGTACTTC.

This clone showed up just a few times. The gene calls are TRBV9 and TRBJ2-7; TRBD1 might be the D (6 bases). V lost 4 bases, J lost 0 bases, and 11 bases lay in between. Germline CDR1 SGDLS, CDR2 YYNGEE. This CDR3 comprises 14 residues. CDR3 amino acids: CASSLGQSSYEQYF. For the CDR3, the DNA is TGTGCCAGCAGCCTCGGACAGAGCTCCTACGAGCAGTACTTC.

This clone has only a few counts. The chain joins TRBV5-1 to TRBJ1-5, with 7 bases fitting TRBD1. The V gene's germline CDR1 is SGHRS and CDR2 YFSETQ. The CDR3 sequence is 15 residues long. After removal of 4 bases from V and 5 bases from J, the junction contained 9 bases not matched to a gene. CDR3 bases: TGCGCCAGCAGCCCCTCGCCAGGGGGGTATCAGCCCCAGCATTTT. Its translation is CASSPSPGGYQPQHF.

The J gene is TRBJ2-5, the V gene TRBV4-2; a weak D match, TRBD2 (5 bases). The CDR3 runs 16 residues. CDR1 LGHNA and CDR2 YNFKEQ come from the germline V gene. Deletions cut 4 bases from V and 3 bases from J, with 18 bases between. Here the CDR3 reads CASSLNPADMEETQYF. CDR3 DNA: TGTGCCAGCAGCCTCAATCCAGCGGATATGGAAGAGACCCAGTACTTC.

The J gene is TRBJ2-2, the V gene TRBV10-3; D is possibly TRBD1 (6 bases). CDR3 length: 12 amino acids. The V end was cut by 7 bases, the J end by 6 bases, with 9 bases between. Germline V CDR1 and CDR2: ENHRY, SYGVKD. CDR3 sequence: CAITAGAGELFF. The CDR3 DNA reads TGTGCCATCACCGCAGGGGCCGGGGAGCTGTTTTTT.

This CDR3 is CAISESPENYGYTF. The CDR3 nucleotides read TGTGCCATCAGTGAGTCGCCAGAAAACTATGGCTACACCTTC. The chain combines TRBV10-3 with TRBJ1-2; D ambiguous. V was cut by 0 bases and J by 2 bases, with 7 bases left in between. CDR3 size: 14 residues. Germline V gene lookup returns CDR1 ENHRY and CDR2 SYGVKD.

This clone was recorded a few times. The V gene is TRBV18, the J gene TRBJ2-7; TRBD1 agrees at 9 bases. V shed 6 bases, J shed 7 bases, and the junction held 16 bases outside the gene matches. Germline lookup yields CDR1 KGHSH and CDR2 LQKENI. CDR3 length: 16 residues. The CDR3, as DNA: TGTGCCAGCTCGCAATTCACCGGGACAGGGACTGGGGAGCAGTACTTC. Encoded protein: CASSQFTGTGTGEQYF.

This clone was seen just once. V is TRBV28 and J is TRBJ1-2; TRBD1 matches 8 bases. Germline trimming cut 9 bases from V and 4 bases from J; bases unmatched to any gene: 7. The CDR3 spans 13 residues. From germline, CDR1 is MDHEN and CDR2 SYDVKM. The CDR3 DNA reads as TGTGCCAGTATGACAGGGGACGTCTATGGCTACACCTTC. Translated, it gives CASMTGDVYGYTF.

V and J are TRBV7-3 and TRBJ2-2; D is possibly TRBD1 (5 bases). The CDR3 totals 16 residues. Germline lookup yields CDR1 SGHTA and CDR2 FQGTGA. The V and J ends lost 4 bases and 5 bases respectively, with 17 bases between them. CDR3 loop: CASSYLRQGKTGELFF. The CDR3 bases are TGTGCCAGCAGCTATCTCCGGCAGGGAAAAACCGGGGAGCTGTTTTTT.

This clone was seen once. The V and J genes are TRBV6-5 and TRBJ2-7, with 8 bases that match TRBD2. CDR3 length: 15 amino acids. After removal of 4 bases from V and 1 base from J, the junction contained 6 bases not matched to a gene. Germline loops: CDR1 MNHEY, CDR2 SVGAGI. The chain's CDR3 is CASSSAGVPSYEQYF. As DNA, the CDR3 is TGTGCCAGCAGTTCAGCGGGGGTTCCTTCCTACGAGCAGTACTTC.

This chain uses TRBV4-3 with TRBJ2-7; 13 bases agree with TRBD2. This CDR3 contains 16 residues. V dropped 3 bases and J dropped 7; count of bases not matched to a gene: 9. CDR1 and CDR2 from the germline V gene are LGHNA and YSLEER. This chain's CDR3 is CASSQLTSGGAGEQYF. The CDR3 region has the DNA TGCGCCAGCAGCCAGCTAACTAGCGGGGGGGCTGGGGAGCAGTACTTC.

This clone was seen only a few times. The chain carries TRBV19 and TRBJ2-7; possible D gene TRBD1, 6 bases. V lost 8 bases and J 6 bases, leaving 17 bases between the germline ends. Germline V gives CDR1 LNHDA, CDR2 SQIVND (reference sequence). The CDR3 has 13 residues. CDR3: CASEQGATGEQYF. As DNA, the CDR3 is TGTGCCAGTGAACAGGGAGCTACGGGCGAGCAGTACTTC.

The chain links TRBV18 to TRBJ2-2, with 14 bases identical to TRBD2. From germline, CDR1 is KGHSH and CDR2 LQKENI. This CDR3 contains 16 residues. V was clipped by 2 bases and J by 5 bases; unmatched bases: 1. The CDR3 DNA reads TGTGCCAGCTCACCAGGACTAGCGGGAGGTACCGGGGAGCTGTTTTTT. Translating gives CASSPGLAGGTGELFF.

The chain carries TRBV14 and TRBJ2-5; TRBD1 agrees at 7 bases. Trimming took 3 bases from V and 2 from J; bases not matched to a gene: 9. Germline V lookup: CDR1 SGHDN, CDR2 FVKESK. CDR3 length: 16 residues. DNA for the CDR3: TGTGCCAGCAGCCAGCAGACAGGGAGTAAGCAAGAGACCCAGTACTTC. Encoded protein: CASSQQTGSKQETQYF.

The chain is built from TRBV27 and TRBJ1-6; a possible D gene is TRBD1 (6 bases). With 5 bases removed from V and 7 bases from J, the gap between germline ends came to 15 bases. The CDR3 consists of 15 residues. Per the germline V gene, CDR1 is MNHEY and CDR2 is SMNVEV (reference sequence). The DNA for the CDR3 is TGTGCCAGCAGTCTCGAGGGGGTCAGCAATTCACCCCTCCACTTT. Protein: CASSLEGVSNSPLHF.

This chain connects TRBV6-1 to TRBJ2-7, with 8 bases that match TRBD2. CDR3 length: 15 residues. V gave up 7 bases and J gave up 5 bases; unmatched junction bases: 13. Germline assignment: CDR1 MNHNS and CDR2 SASEGT. In DNA, the CDR3 is TGTGCCAGCAAAAGTTCGGAGTTTAGCGGGAACGAGCAGTACTTC. Translated, it gives CASKSSEFSGNEQYF.

Only a few counts were recorded for this clone. The V call is TRBV7-3, the J call TRBJ2-3; 9 bases fit TRBD2. This CDR3 is 14 amino acids long. With 4 bases clipped from V and 4 bases from J, the junction kept 3 bases outside the gene matches. CDR1 and CDR2 from the germline V gene are SGHTA and FQGTGA. CDR3 residues: CASSSSGASDTQYF. CDR3 DNA sequence: TGTGCCAGCAGCTCTAGCGGGGCCTCAGATACGCAGTATTTT.

V and J are TRBV10-1 and TRBJ2-7; D is undetermined. CDR3 length: 11 amino acids. CDR1 is WNHNN, CDR2 SYGVQD, per germline (reference sequence). V was cut by 9 bases and J by 3 bases, with 9 bases left in between. The CDR3 nucleotides are TGCGCCAGTCCGGAGCACTACGAGCAGTACTTC. This sequence encodes CASPEHYEQYF.